This T cell receptor beta chain was observed in a study of PD-1 blockade in classical Hodgkin lymphoma. General study points: Reported baseline diversity: healthy donors highest, relapsed/refractory patients lowest.

Measured with immunoSEQ multiplex PCR; TCRdb has only the in-frame clones, and not every one. The sample lists tens of thousands of clones; 85% to 90% were seen once. This clone was detected only once. Its specificity is unknown. Relapse after autologous stem cell transplantation occurred in every patient, and brentuximab vedotin exposure varied. Progressive disease, partial response or complete response was each patient's best response. The germline V and J ends were trimmed by 3 bases and 8 bases, with 12 bases remaining between them. The CDR3 totals 13 residues. Germline-derived CDR1 and CDR2 are SGDLS and YYNGEE.

The chain is built from TRBV9 and TRBJ2-4, with a tentative D call TRBD1 (7 bases). The sequence derives from a human donor with classical Hodgkin lymphoma. The specimen comprised peripheral blood mononuclear cells (PBMCs), sampled at baseline. The DNA of the CDR3 is TGTGCCAGCAGCGGACAGGGACTGGACATTCAGTACTTC. The encoded protein is CASSGQGLDIQYF.